The 8 T cell receptor beta chains presented below share a single source sample, sequenced in a study of shared clonotypes between healthy human individuals. The protocol was immunoSEQ multiplex PCR, while the TCRdb copy is restricted to in-frame clones and leaves out a portion. This table has under 600,000 clones, around 78% appearing once. Sequences were obtained from PBMCs. Source of these receptors: a woman in her thirties or forties in good health. Some clones in this sample may be carry-over from other donors' samples.

The chain has TRBV28 and TRBJ2-7, with 8 bases aligning to TRBD2. Germline CDR1 MDHEN, CDR2 SYDVKM. J lost 7 bases, V lost 0 bases, and 5 bases had no gene match. The CDR3 loop spans 14 amino acids. The CDR3 region is CASSLWGTRREQYF. The CDR3 bases are TGTGCCAGCAGTTTATGGGGGACTAGGAGGGAGCAGTACTTC.

V gene TRBV5-5 combines with J gene TRBJ2-1; D is uncertain. Trimming took off 0 bases at V and 3 bases at J, with 10 bases between the two ends. CDR3 length equals 15 residues. The germline V gene has CDR1 SGHKS and CDR2 YYEKEE (reference sequence). For the CDR3, the DNA is TGTGCCAGCAGCTTGGGTAGTACGGGCTACAATGAGCAGTTCTTC. This gives the protein CASSLGSTGYNEQFF.

This rearrangement joins TRBV30 to TRBJ1-6; no clear D. This CDR3 is built from 14 residues. Trimming removed 0 bases from V and 7 bases from J, with 10 bases in between. Germline V gene lookup returns CDR1 GTSNPN and CDR2 SVGIG (reference sequence). CDR3: CAWSVSGRNSPLHF. CDR3 in DNA: TGTGCCTGGAGTGTATCGGGCAGGAATTCACCCCTCCACTTT.

The chain has TRBV4-3 and TRBJ1-5; the D is unclear. In germline, CDR1 is LGHNA, CDR2 YSLEER. The CDR3 is made up of 13 amino acids. V was pared by 1 base and J by 5 bases, with 6 bases between. CDR3 amino acids: CASSQGGDQPQHF. The CDR3 DNA follows: TGCGCCAGCAGCCAAGGCGGGGATCAGCCCCAGCATTTT.

This sequence joins TRBV19 and TRBJ2-5; D may match TRBD1 or TRBD2 (5 bases each). This CDR3 is built from 13 residues. V dropped 5 bases and J dropped 1 base, with 8 bases sitting between them. CDR1 LNHDA and CDR2 SQIVND come from the germline V gene (reference sequence). This CDR3 is CASSGGPQETQYF. The CDR3 DNA reads TGTGCCAGTAGTGGGGGACCCCAAGAGACCCAGTACTTC.

V usage is TRBV11-1 and J usage is TRBJ2-1, with 8 bases aligning to TRBD2. The V and J ends lost 1 base and 7 bases, in that order; junction bases with no gene match: 6. The germline V gene has CDR1 SGHAT and CDR2 FQDESV (reference sequence). This CDR3 spans 15 amino acids. The CDR3 reads CASSLDGGGKNEQFF. In nucleotides, the CDR3 is TGTGCCAGCAGCTTAGACGGCGGGGGGAAGAATGAGCAGTTCTTC.

The chain is built from TRBV18 and TRBJ2-1; 11 nucleotides align to TRBD2. Germline CDR1 is KGHSH and CDR2 is LQKENI. V trimming: 2 bases; J trimming: 5 bases; junction bases outside the gene matches: 5. This CDR3 comprises 16 residues. The CDR3 DNA is TGTGCCAGCTCACCATACGGACTAGCGGGCGACAATGAGCAGTTCTTC. This codes for CASSPYGLAGDNEQFF.

The chain carries TRBV5-1 and TRBJ2-3; 9 nucleotides line up with TRBD1. The CDR3 spans 14 residues. Germline V CDR1 and CDR2: SGHRS, YFSETQ. V lost 6 bases, J lost 5 bases, and 7 bases stayed unmatched. DNA for the CDR3: TGCGCCAGCAAAGGCACAGGGGGCATAGATACGCAGTATTTT. This encodes CASKGTGGIDTQYF.